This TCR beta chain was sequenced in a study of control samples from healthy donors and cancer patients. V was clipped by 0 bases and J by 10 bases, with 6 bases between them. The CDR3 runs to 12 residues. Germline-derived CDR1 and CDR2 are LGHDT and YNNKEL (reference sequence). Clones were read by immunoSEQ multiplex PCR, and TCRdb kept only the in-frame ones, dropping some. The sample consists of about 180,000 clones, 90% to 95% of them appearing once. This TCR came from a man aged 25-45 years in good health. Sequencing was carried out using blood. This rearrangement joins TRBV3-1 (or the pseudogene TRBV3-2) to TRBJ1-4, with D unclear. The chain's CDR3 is CASSQEGRKLFF. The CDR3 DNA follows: TGTGCCAGCAGCCAAGAAGGGAGAAAACTGTTTTTT.